The 26 T cell receptor beta chains below come from one sample, sequenced in a study of blood T cell repertoires in COVID-19 (dated by TCRdb to 2018 to 2020). Receptor libraries were prepared by the immunoSEQ multiplex PCR assay. Sourced from immuneACCESS, this table was stored by TCRdb with only in-frame sequences that have V and J called. A share of the clones is absent; for the studies checked, an unresolved V gene accounts for under half, and the remainder has no known explanation. For this sample there are over 350,000 clones; approximately 90% appear just once. Around 0.97% of the sample is taken by the ten largest. Input material: PBMCs or T cells enriched from blood (not recorded which). The receptors derive from a woman aged 25-40 years with acute COVID-19.

The chain joins TRBV7-9 to TRBJ2-1; 12 bases line up with TRBD2. The CDR3 contains 18 residues. Looked up from germline, CDR1 is SEHNR and CDR2 is FQNEAQ (reference sequence). Trimming cost V 3 bases and J 1 base; bases outside gene matches: 7. CDR3 sequence (DNA): TGTGCCAGCAGCTTTCTAGCGGGGGGGCCGGGTTCCTACAATGAGCAGTTCTTC. Protein sequence: CASSFLAGGPGSYNEQFF.

V is TRBV5-5 and J is TRBJ1-3; possibly TRBD1 for D (6 bases). The CDR3 runs 14 residues. V was clipped by 4 bases and J by 1 base, with 9 bases between them. Per germline, CDR1 SGHKS and CDR2 YYEKEE (reference sequence). The CDR3 bases are TGTGCCAGCAGCCGAGACAGGTCTGGAAACACCATATATTTT. Amino acid sequence: CASSRDRSGNTIYF.

This clone was seen only once. This rearrangement joins TRBV6-2 or TRBV6-3 to TRBJ2-3; D ambiguous. The CDR3 length is 13 residues. The V and J ends lost 4 bases and 2 bases respectively, with 7 bases between them. Germline CDR1 MNHEY, CDR2 SVGEGT. The CDR3 is CASSFGHTDTQYF. CDR3 DNA sequence: TGTGCCAGCAGTTTTGGCCACACAGATACGCAGTATTTT.

The chain couples TRBV24-1 to TRBJ2-1; TRBD2 aligns across 8 bases. The V gene end was trimmed by 4 bases and the J gene end by 9 bases; junction bases not matched to a gene: 13. Germline loops: CDR1 KGHDR, CDR2 SFDVKD. CDR3 length: 16 residues. CDR3 bases: TGTGCCACCAGTGACGCGGGACTAGGGGTGATCAGTGAGCAGTTCTTC. As protein: CATSDAGLGVISEQFF.

This chain links TRBV4-1 with TRBJ2-3, with D uncertain. The CDR3 runs to 17 residues. Germline V gene sequence: CDR1 MGHRA, CDR2 YSYEKL. V gave up 0 bases and J gave up 0 bases, with 13 bases separating them. Written as DNA, the CDR3 is TGCGCCAGCAGCCAAGATGAGAGATTCTCTAGCACAGATACGCAGTATTTT. It encodes CASSQDERFSSTDTQYF.

This chain joins TRBV19 and TRBJ2-1; 12 nucleotides match TRBD1. Germline-derived CDR1 and CDR2 are LNHDA and SQIVND (reference sequence). Trimming at V came to 2 bases and at J to 0 bases, leaving 8 bases not matched to a gene. The CDR3 is 19 residues long. The CDR3 nucleotides are TGTGCCAGTAGTATAAAGGGACAGGGGGCTATAAGCTCCTACAATGAGCAGTTCTTC. Its translation: CASSIKGQGAISSYNEQFF.

The CDR3: CASSPAPGGQPQHF. DNA of the CDR3: TGCGCCAGCAGCCCTGCACCGGGGGGGCAGCCCCAGCATTTT. The chain employs TRBV5-1 and TRBJ1-5, with a possible D match to TRBD1 (5 bases). This CDR3 has 14 amino acids. Per the germline V gene, CDR1 is SGHRS and CDR2 is YFSETQ. The V end was cut by 4 bases, the J end by 7 bases, with 15 bases between.

The genes are TRBV6-5 and TRBJ2-3; 9 positions agree with TRBD1. Germline assignment: CDR1 MNHEY and CDR2 SVGAGI. Germline trimming cut 10 bases from V and 4 bases from J; bases unmatched to any gene: 9. This CDR3 has 14 residues. CDR3: CATGTGRFADTQYF. Written as DNA, the CDR3 is TGTGCCACCGGGACAGGGCGGTTCGCAGATACGCAGTATTTT.

The table lists this clone with a count of one. The same CDR3 can be traced to other DNA sequences in this sample. V usage is TRBV5-1 and J usage is TRBJ1-2, with 7 nucleotides matching TRBD1. The germline V gene encodes CDR1 SGHRS and CDR2 YFSETQ. V lost 0 bases to trimming and J lost 3 bases; unmatched junction nucleotides: 2. The CDR3 sequence is 14 residues long. CDR3 in amino acids: CASSLGGGDYGYTF. The CDR3 DNA sequence: TGCGCCAGCAGCTTGGGAGGGGGCGACTATGGCTACACCTTC.

The CDR3 is CASSPRTGPTYEQYF. The CDR3 DNA reads TGTGCCAGCAGCCCAAGGACAGGTCCCACCTACGAGCAGTACTTC. The gene calls are TRBV11-1 and TRBJ2-7; 7 nucleotides agree with TRBD1. The CDR3 is 15 amino acids. Losses at the gene ends were 5 bases for V and 2 bases for J; bases not matched to a gene: 9. CDR1 is SGHAT, CDR2 FQDESV, per germline (reference sequence).

This chain joins TRBV6-5 and TRBJ2-7, with TRBD2 matching 10 bases. V dropped 6 bases and J dropped 2; count of bases not matched to a gene: 4. Looked up from germline, CDR1 is MNHEY and CDR2 is SVGAGI. The CDR3 loop spans 14 amino acids. The CDR3 region is CASRSGTSAYEQYF. The CDR3, as DNA: TGTGCCAGCAGATCCGGGACTAGCGCCTACGAGCAGTACTTC.

The chain recombines TRBV10-3 with TRBJ1-4, with a tentative D call TRBD1 (6 bases). CDR1 and CDR2 from the germline V gene are ENHRY and SYGVKD. The CDR3 extends over 14 amino acids. The germline V and J ends were trimmed by 3 bases and 8 bases, with 13 bases remaining between them. Written as DNA, the CDR3 is TGTGCCATCAGTGACCTACAGGGAGGGGAAAAACTGTTTTTT. The encoded protein is CAISDLQGGEKLFF.

This clone came up a few times. This chain links TRBV18 with TRBJ1-6; possibly TRBD1 for D (5 bases). The V end was cut by 4 bases, the J end by 2 bases, with 9 bases between. CDR1 and CDR2 (germline): KGHSH, LQKENI. This CDR3 comprises 15 residues. CDR3 in DNA: TGTGCCAGCTCACAACAGGTGCCCTATAATTCACCCCTCCACTTT. Its protein is CASSQQVPYNSPLHF.

The J gene is TRBJ1-2, the V gene TRBV9, with TRBD1 as a possible D gene (5 bases). V was trimmed by 0 bases and J by 6 bases, leaving 15 bases between them. Germline V gives CDR1 SGDLS, CDR2 YYNGEE. This CDR3 has 15 residues. The CDR3 spells CASSVEGRVLDGYTF. For the CDR3, the DNA is TGTGCCAGCAGCGTAGAGGGGAGGGTGCTGGATGGCTACACCTTC.

This CDR3 is CASTRDKSYEQYF. CDR3 nucleotide sequence: TGTGCCAGCACTCGGGACAAATCCTACGAGCAGTACTTC. The chain has TRBV12-3 or TRBV12-4 and TRBJ2-7, with D tentatively TRBD1 (6 bases). This CDR3 is 13 amino acids long. With 7 bases removed from V and 1 base from J, the gap between germline ends came to 11 bases.

The chain recombines TRBV7-8 with TRBJ2-5; 10 bases are shared with TRBD1. Germline assignment: CDR1 SGHVS and CDR2 FQNEAQ. V was clipped by 4 bases and J by 5 bases; unmatched bases: 10. This CDR3 is 16 amino acids long. The CDR3 nucleotides read TGTGCCAGCAGCTCCGATCCGGGACAGGGGCGGGAGACCCAGTACTTC. Translation gives CASSSDPGQGRETQYF. The full variable domain, with the rest looked up from reference TRBV7-8 and TRBJ2-5, is GAGVSQSPRYKVAKRGQDVALRCDPISGHVSLFWYQQALGQGPEFLTYFQNEAQLDKSGLPSDRFFAERPEGSVSTLKIQRTQQEDSAVYLCASSSDPGQGRETQYFGPGTRLLVL.

The chain couples TRBV7-3 to TRBJ2-5; 9 nucleotides align to TRBD1. There are 14 residues in the CDR3. Germline V gene data show CDR1 as SGHTA and CDR2 as FQGTGA. J was trimmed by 4 bases and V by 5 bases; bases with no gene match: 5. The CDR3 DNA reads TGTGCCAGCAGCCCGGACAGGGGTCGAGAGACCCAGTACTTC. Translating gives CASSPDRGRETQYF.

V usage is TRBV24-1 and J usage is TRBJ2-5; 7 bases are shared with TRBD2. Germline V gives CDR1 KGHDR, CDR2 SFDVKD. Unmatched junction bases numbered 0, after V lost 0 bases and J lost 3 bases. The CDR3 loop spans 14 amino acids. The CDR3 loop is CATSDLGGEETQYF. In DNA, the CDR3 is TGTGCCACCAGTGATTTGGGGGGGGAAGAGACCCAGTACTTC.

A word on this clone: One end of the junction is discordant with germline, which a read error may explain. V gene TRBV30 combines with J gene TRBJ1-2; 8 bases agree with TRBD1. The CDR3 loop spans 11 amino acids. Germline values: CDR1 GTSNPN, CDR2 SVGIG (reference sequence). The CDR3 nucleotides are TGTGTCTGGACCAGGGGGCTAGGCTACACCTTC. It is translated as CVWTRGLGYTF.

The rearrangement uses TRBV11-2 and TRBJ2-1; tentative D call: TRBD1 (5 bases). V lost 3 bases, J lost 1 base, and 7 bases lay in between. The CDR3 covers 14 residues. Germline V gene sequence: CDR1 SGHAT, CDR2 FQNNGV. In nucleotides, the CDR3 is TGTGCCAGCAGCTTCCAGGGTTCCTACAATGAGCAGTTCTTC. Translated: CASSFQGSYNEQFF.

Written as DNA, the CDR3 is TGTGCCAGCAGTGAAGGGGCGTCTGGAAACACCATATATTTT. It yields the protein CASSEGASGNTIYF. J is TRBJ1-3 and V is TRBV13, with D perhaps TRBD1 (5 bases). CDR1 PRHDT and CDR2 FYEKMQ come from the germline V gene (reference sequence). V lost 6 bases to trimming and J lost 1 base, with 10 bases between them. There are 14 residues in the CDR3.

The chain joins TRBV5-1 to TRBJ2-7; maybe TRBD1 (8 bases). This CDR3 has 15 amino acids. V was shortened by 3 bases and J by 4 bases, with 17 bases between the two germline ends. Per the germline V gene, CDR1 is SGHRS and CDR2 is YFSETQ. CDR3 region: CASSSDGQGGYEQYF. CDR3 nucleotide sequence: TGCGCCAGCAGCTCTGATGGACAGGGAGGGTACGAGCAGTACTTC.

The gene calls are TRBV18 and TRBJ1-3; D gene ambiguous. From germline, CDR1 is KGHSH and CDR2 LQKENI. The CDR3 consists of 13 residues. Trimming took 3 bases from V and 8 from J, leaving 11 bases between them. CDR3: CASSPTTRDTIYF. In DNA, the CDR3 is TGTGCCAGCTCACCCACGACCCGGGACACCATATATTTT.

J is TRBJ1-1 and V is TRBV10-1, with 7 positions matching TRBD1. J gave up 0 bases and V 6 bases, and 10 bases lay outside the gene matches. This CDR3 region has 16 residues. Germline V CDR1 and CDR2: WNHNN, SYGVQD (reference sequence). The CDR3 DNA is TGCGCCAGCAGGAAAACAGGGGAAAGTATGAACACTGAAGCTTTCTTT. As protein: CASRKTGESMNTEAFF.

V and J are TRBV19 and TRBJ2-7; D might be TRBD1 (6 bases). Germline V gives CDR1 LNHDA, CDR2 SQIVND (reference sequence). CDR3 length: 17 amino acids. The V and J ends lost 4 bases and 2 bases respectively, with 21 bases between them. The CDR3 DNA sequence: TGTGCCAGTAGTACTGGGTCGGGATCAGGGGCTCCCTACGAGCAGTACTTC. Residues: CASSTGSGSGAPYEQYF.

The chain is built from TRBV7-2 and TRBJ2-7; 9 nucleotides match TRBD1. V lost 1 base and J lost 1; bases outside the gene matches: 8. This CDR3 has 17 amino acids. Germline lookup yields CDR1 SGHTA and CDR2 FQGNSA. The CDR3 bases are TGTGCCAGCAGCTTAGTTTTAGGTGGGACAGGGTCCTACGAGCAGTACTTC. Protein product: CASSLVLGGTGSYEQYF.